Listed here are 13 T cell receptor beta chains from one sample, sequenced in a study of human T cells and chemical hapten exposure. TCRdb passed the RACE reads through MiXCR, listing each CDR3 protein once. The repertoire holds around 380,000 distinct CDR3 sequences, with roughly 4.8% as singletons. Time point defined: patch test 1, 2 weeks after DPC sensitization. Noted treatment: therapeutic diphenylcyclopropenone sensitization with weekly scalp DPC. Specimen: whole blood, collected in connection with sensitization to the hapten diphenylcyclopropenone (DPC). Source of these receptors: a woman aged 50 to 60 with alopecia areata. Some clones in this sample may be carry-over from other donors' samples.

This chain connects TRBV29-1 to TRBJ1-2; D is perhaps TRBD1 (5 bases). The CDR3 is 13 amino acids. Germline lookup yields CDR1 SQVTM and CDR2 ANQGSEA. Trimming shortened V by 4 bases and J by 6 bases, and 15 bases separated the two germline ends. In DNA form, the CDR3 reads TGCAGCGTTGGAGAGCGGGACCGGCATGGCTACACCTTC. Encoded protein: CSVGERDRHGYTF.

The rearrangement joins TRBV10-2 to TRBJ1-1; 7 bases align to TRBD1. The CDR3 sequence is 13 residues long. The ends lost 2 bases at V and 11 bases at J; junction bases unmatched: 8. Germline lookup yields CDR1 WSHSY and CDR2 SAAADI. The CDR3 nucleotides read TGCGCCAGCAGTGAGCCAGACAGGGTACGCGCTTTCTTT. It codes for CASSEPDRVRAFF.

The rearrangement joins TRBV10-3 to TRBJ2-5; D is undetermined. Trimming pared 6 bases from V and 1 base from J, leaving 3 bases between. The CDR3 has 11 amino acids. Germline V lookup: CDR1 ENHRY, CDR2 SYGVKD. CDR3 nucleotide sequence: TGTGCCATCAGGGGCCAAGAGACCCAGTACTTC. It codes for CAIRGQETQYF.

The gene calls are TRBV11-2 and TRBJ1-1; D is ambiguous. V gave up 5 bases and J gave up 4 bases, with 17 bases separating them. Germline lookup yields CDR1 SGHAT and CDR2 FQNNGV. There are 15 residues in the CDR3. CDR3 loop: CASSPRAGPGTEAFF. The DNA of the CDR3 is TGTGCCAGCAGCCCCCGGGCGGGTCCTGGCACTGAAGCTTTCTTT. The full variable domain, rest sourced from reference TRBV11-2 and TRBJ1-1, is EAGVAQSPRYKIIEKRQSVAFWCNPISGHATLYWYQQILGQGPKLLIQFQNNGVVDDSQLPKDRFSAERLKGVDSTLKIQPAKLEDSAVYLCASSPRAGPGTEAFFGQGTRLTVV.

This clonotype was counted ten times or more. The V call is TRBV29-1, the J call TRBJ2-7; D is possibly TRBD1 (5 bases). Germline V gene lookup returns CDR1 SQVTM and CDR2 ANQGSEA. Trimming removed 4 bases at V and 2 bases at J, with 15 bases between. The CDR3 length is 14 residues. In DNA, the CDR3 is TGCAGCGTTGGCCCGCCAGGGCCCCCCTACGAGCAGTACTTC. Translation gives CSVGPPGPPYEQYF.

This clonotype has just a few counts. The V gene is TRBV13, the J gene TRBJ1-1; the match to TRBD1 covers 7 bases. V lost 1 base and J lost 4; bases outside the gene matches: 6. The CDR3 has 15 residues. The germline V gene has CDR1 PRHDT and CDR2 FYEKMQ (reference sequence). The CDR3 DNA reads TGTGCCAGCAGCTTAGATAGGGGGCGGGTCACTGAAGCTTTCTTT. Its translation: CASSLDRGRVTEAFF.

This clonotype was counted many times. The chain combines TRBV27 with TRBJ1-2, with 8 bases matching TRBD1. The length of the CDR3 is 13 residues. Germline V gives CDR1 MNHEY, CDR2 SMNVEV (reference sequence). V lost 9 bases, J lost 3 bases, and 6 bases stayed unmatched. CDR3 in amino acids: CASARGRDYGYTF. CDR3 bases: TGTGCCAGTGCCAGGGGGCGAGACTATGGCTACACCTTC.

The table lists this clonotype with a few counts. The rearrangement links TRBV29-1 to TRBJ1-1; 9 bases are shared with TRBD1. CDR3 length equals 15 residues. The germline CDR1 and CDR2 sequences are SQVTM and ANQGSEA. The V and J ends lost 7 bases and 4 bases, in that order; junction bases with no gene match: 13. In nucleotides, the CDR3 is TGCAGCGCCTTCCCGGGACAGGGTTTGGGCACTGAAGCTTTCTTT. It translates to CSAFPGQGLGTEAFF.

The rearrangement links TRBV20-1 to TRBJ2-4, with 7 bases fitting TRBD1. V shed 3 bases, J shed 9 bases, and the junction held 14 bases outside the gene matches. The CDR3 is made up of 15 amino acids. Germline loops: CDR1 DFQATT, CDR2 SNEGSKA (reference sequence). CDR3 region: CSARRGQGESGIQYF. CDR3 nucleotides: TGCAGTGCTAGGAGAGGGCAGGGGGAGAGTGGCATTCAGTACTTC.

This sequence joins TRBV10-3 and TRBJ2-2; TRBD1 matches at 7 bases. Germline V gene lookup returns CDR1 ENHRY and CDR2 SYGVKD. CDR3 length equals 14 residues. V lost 6 bases to trimming and J lost 3 bases; unmatched junction nucleotides: 4. The CDR3 coding sequence is TGTGCCATCAGCGAGGGGGCGGACACCGGGGAGCTGTTTTTT. This codes for CAISEGADTGELFF.

The rearrangement links TRBV2 to TRBJ1-4; D possibly corresponds to TRBD1 (5 bases). CDR3 length equals 15 residues. V was trimmed by 1 base and J by 8 bases, leaving 14 bases between them. Germline CDR1 SNHLY, CDR2 FYNNEI. CDR3 DNA sequence: TGTGCCAGCAGTGAAGTGCGGGGCCCCAGGGAAAAACTGTTTTTT. This codes for CASSEVRGPREKLFF.

This clonotype was detected many times. The V call is TRBV18, the J call TRBJ2-6; D is tentatively TRBD1 or TRBD2 (6 bases each). V lost 1 base to trimming and J lost 4 bases, with 14 bases between them. CDR1 is KGHSH and CDR2 is LQKENI in the germline V gene. This CDR3 is built from 17 residues. CDR3 region: CASSPLFGGSGANVLTF. CDR3 DNA: TGTGCCAGCTCACCACTGTTCGGGGGCTCAGGGGCCAACGTCCTGACTTTC.

Many counts were recorded for this clonotype. The chain employs TRBV6-1 and TRBJ2-1, with TRBD2 identical over 9 bases. With 5 bases clipped from V and 2 bases from J, the junction kept 1 base outside the gene matches. This CDR3 has 14 amino acids. Germline V gene lookup returns CDR1 MNHNS and CDR2 SASEGT. In DNA, the CDR3 is TGTGCCAGCAGTTCTAGCGGGACCTACAATGAGCAGTTCTTC. Its translation: CASSSSGTYNEQFF.